The next 16 T cell receptor beta chains were all read from a single sample in a study of CXCR3-negative and CXCR3-positive naive CD8 T cells. TRB cDNA was prepared as libraries by UMI-labeled 5' RACE. TCRdb re-analyzed the 5' RACE reads; it lists each CDR3 protein once, without DNA. Its table lists tens of thousands of distinct CDR3 sequences. Findings and limits, study-wide: CXCR3-expressing naive cells carried TRB CDR3s more hydrophobic than those of CXCR3-negative naive cells.

No cognate antigen is known for these TCRs. The sequencing sample was made of naive CXCR3+ CD8+ T cells from blood. Subset meaning: CD45RO-CCR7+CD27+CD95- naive CD8+ T cells expressing CXCR3 (TNR3+). These receptors all come from a human donor in good health. Some clones in this sample may be carry-over from other donors' samples.

V usage is TRBV20-1 and J usage is TRBJ2-2; TCRdb returns TRBD2, unconfirmable since there is no DNA. The V gene's germline CDR1 is DFQATT and CDR2 SNEGSKA (reference sequence). The length of the CDR3 is 14 residues. CDR3 protein: CSAPSGRAVGELFF.

This CDR3 reads CASTQGKNSYNEQFF. This chain uses TRBV25-1 with TRBJ2-1; no DNA is available, so the TRBD1 call from TCRdb remains unchecked. Germline values: CDR1 MGHDK, CDR2 SYGVNS. The CDR3 is 15 amino acids.

This rearrangement joins TRBV4-3 to TRBJ2-7. The CDR3 is 12 residues long. The V gene's germline CDR1 is LGHNA and CDR2 YSLEER. The CDR3 loop reads CASSQDLIEQYF.

The V call is TRBV7-6, the J call TRBJ1-1. CDR3 length: 18 amino acids. Germline-derived CDR1 and CDR2 are SGHVS and FNYEAQ. The CDR3: CASSFSIKGEGMNTEAFF. Together with reference TRBV7-6 and TRBJ1-1, the CDR3 gives the full variable domain: GAGVSQSPRYKVTKRGQDVALRCDPISGHVSLYWYRQALGQGPEFLTYFNYEAQQDKSGLPNDRFSAERPEGSISTLTIQRTEQRDSAMYRCASSFSIKGEGMNTEAFFGQGTRLTVV.

The chain uses TRBV6-4 and TRBJ2-2; without DNA, the TCRdb call of TRBD1 cannot be checked. Per the germline V gene, CDR1 is MRHNA and CDR2 is SNTAGT. The CDR3 has 14 residues. CDR3: CASSSQGQTGELFF.

V gene TRBV20-1 combines with J gene TRBJ2-7; checking the TCRdb D call of TRBD1 is not possible without DNA. Germline V gene lookup returns CDR1 DFQATT and CDR2 SNEGSKA (reference sequence). The CDR3 length is 13 residues. The chain's CDR3 is CSAPGGLDYEQYF.

The rearrangement links TRBV28 to TRBJ1-1. CDR3 length equals 14 residues. Looked up from germline, CDR1 is MDHEN and CDR2 is SYDVKM. The CDR3 reads CASSLSAGNTEAFF.

V and J are TRBV19 and TRBJ1-1. The germline V gene has CDR1 LNHDA and CDR2 SQIVND (reference sequence). This CDR3 is built from 15 residues. CDR3 in amino acids: CASSIGFAENTEAFF.

V is TRBV7-7 and J is TRBJ2-1; the TRBD1 assignment by TCRdb is unverifiable without DNA. This CDR3 spans 15 amino acids. Germline values: CDR1 SSHAT, CDR2 FNYEAQ (reference sequence). The CDR3 protein is CASSLGQGAGDEQFF. Using reference TRBV7-7 and TRBJ2-1 for the parts outside the CDR3, the full variable domain is GAGVSQSPRYKVTKRGQDVTLRCDPISSHATLYWYQQALGQGPEFLTYFNYEAQPDKSGLPSDRFSAERPEGSISTLTIQRTEQRDSAMYRCASSLGQGAGDEQFFGPGTRLTVL.

The rearrangement joins TRBV25-1 to TRBJ2-7. The CDR3 sequence is 11 residues long. Looked up from germline, CDR1 is MGHDK and CDR2 is SYGVNS. CDR3: CASSVQVEQYF.

The chain has TRBV9 and TRBJ2-7. The CDR3 has 13 amino acids. Germline V gives CDR1 SGDLS, CDR2 YYNGEE. This CDR3 reads CASSLPEPYEQYF.

J is TRBJ2-1 and V is TRBV6-5; TCRdb's D call, TRBD1, is unchecked because there is no DNA. Germline-derived CDR1 and CDR2 are MNHEY and SVGAGI. The CDR3 contains 18 residues. CDR3 sequence: CASSYSATGTASFHEQFF.

This chain joins TRBV7-9 and TRBJ2-5; TCRdb outputs TRBD1, but without DNA this stays unchecked. There are 12 residues in the CDR3. Germline V gives CDR1 SEHNR, CDR2 FQNEAQ (reference sequence). The CDR3 sequence: CASSDREETQYF.

V gene TRBV12-3 or TRBV12-4 combines with J gene TRBJ2-7; TCRdb's D call of TRBD1 is untestable without DNA. The CDR3 sequence is 17 residues long. This CDR3 reads CASSSTGEARPFYEQYF.

The CDR3 reads CSASPGTGVDNEQFF. This chain joins TRBV20-1 and TRBJ2-1; with no DNA, the TCRdb D assignment of TRBD1 cannot be verified. This CDR3 contains 15 residues. Germline lookup yields CDR1 DFQATT and CDR2 SNEGSKA (reference sequence).

The chain has TRBV4-1 and TRBJ2-2. Germline CDR1 and CDR2: MGHRA and YSYEKL. This CDR3 is 15 amino acids long. CDR3 amino acids: CASSQVGINTGELFF.